A selection of T cell receptor beta chains follows, all from one sample in a study of human thymus T cells. TCRdb's table, derived via immunoSEQ multiplex PCR, lists solely in-frame clones and lacks some. The profile shows about 78,000 clones, 96% of them singletons. Sequenced input: thymus tissue. The receptors originated from a boy in the first two years of life with a congenital heart defect but otherwise immunologically healthy. Both conserved end residues are part of each CDR3. The D gene is left open where the match is weak. The size of a clone is reported for some rows only, either as once, few or many, or as a class for expanded clones.

NA	NA	TRBV5-1	TRBJ2-7	CASSLAGEAYEQYF	TGCGCCAGCAGCTTGGCAGGGGAAGCCTACGAGCAGTACTTC
NA	NA	TRBV7-9	TRBJ1-1	CASSLQGNTEAFF	TGTGCCAGCAGCCTACAGGGGAACACTGAAGCTTTCTTT
NA	NA	TRBV6-5	TRBJ2-1	CASSYGPGVGYNEQFF	TGTGCCAGCAGTTACGGTCCGGGAGTGGGCTACAATGAGCAGTTCTTC
once	NA	TRBV4-3	TRBJ2-4	CASSRETALAKNIQYF	TGCGCCAGCAGCCGAGAGACAGCCTTAGCCAAAAACATTCAGTACTTC
NA	TRBD2	TRBV29-1	TRBJ2-5	CSAGRASGDHQETQYF	TGCAGCGCGGGCCGGGCTAGCGGGGACCACCAAGAGACCCAGTACTTC
NA	NA	TRBV6-5	TRBJ2-2	CASSYSEELFF	TGTGCCAGCAGTTACTCGGAGGAGCTGTTTTTT
NA	TRBD1	TRBV5-1	TRBJ1-1	CASRGQGRNTEAFF	TGCGCCAGCAGAGGACAGGGGAGGAACACTGAAGCTTTCTTT
NA	NA	TRBV6-5	TRBJ1-3	CASSYSSQNSGNTIYF	TGTGCCAGCAGTTACAGCAGCCAGAACTCTGGAAACACCATATATTTT
NA	NA	TRBV9	TRBJ2-3	CASSSQHSPYADTQYF	TGTGCCAGCAGCTCCCAGCACTCTCCCTACGCAGATACGCAGTATTTT
NA	NA	TRBV9	TRBJ2-1	CASSVARLQNSYNEQFF	TGTGCCAGCAGCGTAGCTAGGCTACAAAATTCCTACAATGAGCAGTTCTTC
NA	NA	TRBV7-9	TRBJ1-2	CASSLARHRTNYGYTF	TGTGCCAGCAGCTTAGCGCGGCACAGGACTAACTATGGCTACACCTTC
NA	TRBD1	TRBV11-2	TRBJ2-5	CASSPLMQRQGTGTETQYF	TGTGCCAGCAGCCCACTAATGCAGCGGCAGGGGACAGGGACAGAGACCCAGTACTTC
NA	NA	TRBV2	TRBJ2-5	CASSEAMGGQETQYF	TGTGCCAGCAGTGAAGCGATGGGGGGTCAAGAGACCCAGTACTTC
NA	NA	TRBV4-1	TRBJ2-1	CASSRRGEQFF	TGCGCCAGCAGCCGCCGGGGTGAGCAGTTCTTC
few	NA	TRBV7-8	TRBJ1-1	CASSFGSSRGNTEAFF	TGTGCCAGCAGCTTCGGGTCATCCCGGGGAAACACTGAAGCTTTCTTT
NA	TRBD2	TRBV25-1	TRBJ2-5	CASRHAGTSGFQETQYF	TGTGCCAGCAGACACGCGGGGACTAGCGGTTTCCAAGAGACCCAGTACTTC
NA	NA	TRBV27	TRBJ2-1	CASTPTPEVDNEQFF	TGTGCCAGCACCCCGACACCCGAAGTCGACAATGAGCAGTTCTTC
NA	NA	TRBV19	TRBJ1-2	CASSPLKQGRGYGYTF	TGTGCCAGTAGTCCCCTAAAGCAGGGCCGGGGCTATGGCTACACCTTC
NA	NA	TRBV7-4	TRBJ1-2	CASSLDQGGYTF	TGTGCCAGCAGCTTAGATCAGGGAGGCTACACCTTC
few	NA	TRBV7-9	TRBJ2-2	CASSRLTDSNTGELFF	TGTGCCAGCAGCCGCCTGACAGACTCGAACACCGGGGAGCTGTTTTTT
NA	NA	TRBV19	TRBJ2-5	CASSLTRGRWNFGETQYF	TGTGCCAGTAGTCTGACACGGGGTAGATGGAATTTCGGAGAGACCCAGTACTTC
NA	NA	TRBV11-2	TRBJ2-1	CASSFSPAIEQFF	TGTGCCAGCAGCTTTTCCCCGGCAATAGAGCAGTTCTTC
once	TRBD2	TRBV4-1	TRBJ2-7	CASSGRLAGAYEQYF	TGCGCCAGCAGCGGCCGACTAGCGGGAGCCTACGAGCAGTACTTC
NA	NA	TRBV9	TRBJ1-2	CASSSWEEGRRNGYTF	TGTGCCAGCAGCTCCTGGGAGGAGGGGCGGAGGAATGGCTACACCTTC
once	NA	TRBV29-1	TRBJ2-7	CSVEDPYEQYF	TGCAGCGTTGAAGACCCTTACGAGCAGTACTTC
NA	NA	TRBV28	TRBJ1-1	CASSSWGNTEAFF	TGTGCCTCTTCCTCGTGGGGGAACACTGAAGCTTTCTTT
NA	NA	TRBV4-1	TRBJ2-7	CASSQGAGGDSYEQYF	TGCGCCAGCAGCCAAGGGGCCGGAGGGGACTCCTACGAGCAGTACTTC
once	NA	TRBV7-9	TRBJ2-1	CASSSRVALPLKGEQFF	TGTGCCAGCAGCTCCCGAGTGGCGCTGCCTTTGAAGGGTGAGCAGTTCTTC
NA	NA	TRBV29-1	TRBJ2-7	CSVPSEVTYGEQYF	TGCAGCGTTCCCAGCGAGGTTACCTACGGCGAGCAGTACTTC
NA	TRBD2	TRBV18	TRBJ2-4	CASSPALAGGPSYF	TGTGCCAGCTCACCAGCACTAGCGGGAGGGCCATCGTACTTC
NA	TRBD2	TRBV28	TRBJ2-2	CASREKRGLNTGELFF	TGTGCCAGCAGGGAAAAGCGGGGTCTGAACACCGGGGAGCTGTTTTTT
NA	TRBD2	TRBV13	TRBJ2-3	CASSSTSGGNRNTDTQYF	TGTGCCAGCAGCTCAACTAGCGGGGGGAACCGAAACACAGATACGCAGTATTTT
once	NA	TRBV27	TRBJ2-5	CASSLSPSRSETQYF	TGTGCCAGCAGTTTATCCCCTAGCAGGTCAGAGACCCAGTACTTC
NA	NA	TRBV5-6	TRBJ1-5	CASSLSASGWDQPQHF	TGTGCCAGCAGCCTGTCAGCGTCAGGGTGGGATCAGCCCCAGCATTTT
NA	NA	TRBV2	TRBJ2-2	CASTPRSGEDTGELFF	TGTGCCAGCACCCCACGTTCCGGGGAGGACACCGGGGAGCTGTTTTTT
few	NA	TRBV6-1	TRBJ1-6	CASSLRDGADSPLHF	TGTGCCAGCAGTCTACGGGACGGGGCAGATTCACCCCTCCACTTT
NA	NA	TRBV5-1	TRBJ2-2	CASSFRTGAGTGELFF	TGCGCCAGCAGCTTTCGAACAGGGGCGGGGACCGGGGAGCTGTTTTTT
NA	NA	TRBV29-1	TRBJ2-7	CSGGQPTGEQYF	TGCAGCGGAGGACAGCCCACGGGAGAGCAGTACTTC
NA	NA	TRBV7-2	TRBJ1-2	CASSLEVVRGPNYGYTF	TGTGCCAGCAGCTTAGAAGTTGTCCGGGGACCGAACTATGGCTACACCTTC
NA	TRBD1	TRBV2	TRBJ1-3	CASSEGGQGSGNTIYF	TGTGCCAGCAGTGAAGGAGGACAGGGCTCTGGAAACACCATATATTTT
once	NA	TRBV7-2	TRBJ2-5	CASSLVQRQETQYF	TGTGCCAGCAGCTTAGTGCAAAGGCAAGAGACCCAGTACTTC